This T cell receptor (beta chain) was sequenced during a study of cytomegalovirus exposure and HLA in healthy donors. Details on this clone: The target antigen is unknown.

The V gene's germline CDR1 is WNHNN and CDR2 SYGVQD (reference sequence). This CDR3 is built from 16 residues. V was trimmed by 2 bases and J by 4 bases, leaving 17 bases between them. A multiplex PCR was run with 60 Vbeta primers and 13 Jbeta primers. TCRdb keeps only in-frame clones here, not all; method: immunoSEQ multiplex PCR. The table shows 150,000 or so clones, with roughly 80% occurring only once. Study observations and caveats: Later analysis identified a missense DCLRE1C variant that was linked to TCR beta V- and J-gene trimming.

The chain is built from TRBV10-1 and TRBJ1-1, with D possibly being TRBD1 (5 bases). Specimen: PBMCs. This TCR came from a man in his forties or fifties in good health and CMV-seropositive. The CDR3 coding sequence is TGCGCCAGCAGTGAGACAGGATTTATAAGTAGCACTGAAGCTTTCTTT. It specifies CASSETGFISSTEAFF.